This T cell receptor beta chain originates from a study of blood T cell repertoires in COVID-19. Study background: Spain, Italy and the United States supplied samples that represented acute and convalescent COVID-19. Nucleic acid was either cDNA or gDNA, and it came from T cells, B-cell-depleted T cells, or PBMCs.

The V gene lost 6 bases and the J gene lost 4 bases, with 11 bases spanning the gap. Germline lookup yields CDR1 SGHRS and CDR2 YFSETQ. This CDR3 is built from 14 residues. Original methodology: Amplified reference gene primers provided the basis for estimating nucleated cell counts. Produced via immunoSEQ multiplex PCR; TCRdb's table is partial and in-frame only. The V and J calls and clone size were taken over from that table, and D and trimming were inferred from the DNA. Here the sample spans about 190,000 clones, more than 85% being singletons. The specimen sequenced was peripheral blood. This receptor was taken from a man younger than 40 with acute or convalescent COVID-19. This chain connects TRBV5-1 to TRBJ1-6; D ambiguous. The chain's CDR3 is CASTATGYNSPLHF. The CDR3 DNA reads TGCGCCAGCACCGCAACGGGGTATAATTCACCCCTCCACTTT.